A single sample is the source of the 11 T cell receptor beta chains below, sequenced in a study of monozygotic twins with inflammatory bowel disease. TCRdb reanalyzed the 5' RACE reads, giving one entry per CDR3 protein sequence and no DNA. The repertoire table contains roughly 170,000 distinct CDR3 sequences. The sample taken for sequencing was blood. These receptors were taken from a human donor with ulcerative colitis or Crohn's disease, or a healthy co-twin of an affected twin (not recorded which).

The chain joins TRBV5-1 to TRBJ2-7; TCRdb names TRBD1, which stays unverified in the absence of DNA. Looked up from germline, CDR1 is SGHRS and CDR2 is YFSETQ. This CDR3 spans 14 amino acids. The CDR3 sequence is CASSPGQGGYEQYF.

CDR3 in amino acids: CASRGAGTLDIESYEQYF. This sequence joins TRBV5-1 and TRBJ2-7; TCRdb selects TRBD1, and the lack of DNA leaves this call unchecked. In germline, CDR1 is SGHRS, CDR2 YFSETQ. This CDR3 comprises 18 residues.

The gene calls are TRBV10-3 and TRBJ1-2; the D call from TCRdb, TRBD1, cannot be confirmed without DNA. The CDR3 length is 13 residues. Germline CDR1 and CDR2: ENHRY and SYGVKD. The CDR3 sequence is CAIPGDGPIGYTF.

The V call is TRBV7-9, the J call TRBJ1-1. Germline V gene data show CDR1 as SEHNR and CDR2 as FQNEAQ (reference sequence). The CDR3 is 16 amino acids. The CDR3 region is CASSVGSHKLNTEAFF. The complete variable domain, with remaining parts taken from reference TRBV7-9 and TRBJ1-1, reads DTGVSQNPRHKITKRGQNVTFRCDPISEHNRLYWYRQTLGQGPEFLTYFQNEAQLEKSRLLSDRFSAERPKGSFSTLEIQRTEQGDSAMYLCASSVGSHKLNTEAFFGQGTRLTVV.

The CDR3 here is CSARREGGAYEQYF. The chain links TRBV20-1 to TRBJ2-7. The CDR3 runs to 14 residues. CDR1 is DFQATT and CDR2 is SNEGSKA in the germline V gene (reference sequence).

The rearrangement links TRBV5-6 to TRBJ2-1; TCRdb's D gene call, TRBD2, goes unchecked for lack of DNA. CDR1 and CDR2 (germline): SGHDT, YYEEEE. CDR3 length equals 15 residues. The chain's CDR3 is CASSAGTSDYNEQFF.

The chain carries TRBV28 and TRBJ1-2; TCRdb reports TRBD1, a call that lacks DNA to check it against. The CDR3 extends over 16 amino acids. Germline V gives CDR1 MDHEN, CDR2 SYDVKM. The CDR3 is CASRFPRRGQGYGYTF.

V usage is TRBV30 and J usage is TRBJ1-6. The CDR3 extends over 15 amino acids. The V gene's germline CDR1 is GTSNPN and CDR2 SVGIG (reference sequence). The CDR3 spells CAWNRQSSYNSPLHF.

The chain recombines TRBV24-1 with TRBJ1-2. The germline V gene encodes CDR1 KGHDR and CDR2 SFDVKD. The CDR3 covers 14 residues. This CDR3 is CATSSRTVNYGYTF.

The V and J genes are TRBV11-2 and TRBJ1-4; the TCRdb D gene call, TRBD1, has no DNA to confirm it. The CDR3 spans 20 residues. Germline lookup yields CDR1 SGHAT and CDR2 FQNNGV. CDR3 in amino acids: CASSRGPQGFSRGLNEKLFF.

The chain combines TRBV9 with TRBJ2-3; TCRdb indicates TRBD2, and absent DNA this call remains unverified. The V gene's germline CDR1 is SGDLS and CDR2 YYNGEE. The CDR3 is 16 residues long. CDR3 loop: CASSVASSGGANTQYF.